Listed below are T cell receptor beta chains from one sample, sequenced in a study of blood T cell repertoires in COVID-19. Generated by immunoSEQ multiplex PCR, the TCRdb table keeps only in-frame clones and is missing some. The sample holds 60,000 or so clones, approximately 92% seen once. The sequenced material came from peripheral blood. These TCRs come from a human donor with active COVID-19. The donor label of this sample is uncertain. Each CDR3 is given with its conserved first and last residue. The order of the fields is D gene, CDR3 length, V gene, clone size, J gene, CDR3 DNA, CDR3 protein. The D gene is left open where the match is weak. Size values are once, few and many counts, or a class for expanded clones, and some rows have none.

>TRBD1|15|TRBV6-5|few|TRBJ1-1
TGTGCCAGCAGTTACTCGGACAGGGGAGGGACTGAAGCTTTCTTT
CASSYSDRGGTEAFF
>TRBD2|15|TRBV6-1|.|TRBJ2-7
TGTGCCAGCAGTGAAATGAGCGGGAACTCCTACGAGCAGTACTTC
CASSEMSGNSYEQYF
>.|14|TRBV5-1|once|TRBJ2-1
TGCGCCAGCAGCTTGTTGACTTCCGAGAATGAGCAGTTCTTC
CASSLLTSENEQFF
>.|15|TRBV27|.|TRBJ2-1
TGTGCCAGCAGTCCGTCCGGGACAAACCATCTCGAGCAGTTCTTC
CASSPSGTNHLEQFF
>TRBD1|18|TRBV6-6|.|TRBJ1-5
TGTGCCAGCAGTCTCGACAGGGATTTGGGACTTTGGAATCAGCCCCAGCATTTT
CASSLDRDLGLWNQPQHF
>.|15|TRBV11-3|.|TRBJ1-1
TGTGCCAGCAGCCCCGGACACCCCCGAGGCACTGAAGCTTTCTTT
CASSPGHPRGTEAFF
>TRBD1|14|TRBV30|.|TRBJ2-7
TGTGCCTGGGGACCGGGACAGGGATGGGCCGAGCAGTACTTC
CAWGPGQGWAEQYF
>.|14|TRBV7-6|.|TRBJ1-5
TGTGCCAGCAGCGCCACAGATAGCAATCAGCCCCAGCATTTT
CASSATDSNQPQHF
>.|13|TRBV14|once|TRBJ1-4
TGTGCCAGCAGCAGGGGCCCTAATGAAAAACTGTTTTTT
CASSRGPNEKLFF
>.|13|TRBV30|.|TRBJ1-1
TGTGCCTGGAGTGTACAGGATCGGCCTGAAGCTTTCTTT
CAWSVQDRPEAFF
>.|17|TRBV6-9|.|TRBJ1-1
TGTGCCAGCAGTCCAGGGTCAGCAGGGTCCATAGACACTGAAGCTTTCTTT
CASSPGSAGSIDTEAFF
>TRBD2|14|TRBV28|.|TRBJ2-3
TGTGCCAGCAGTTTATACGGGAGGGACAATACGCAGTATTTT
CASSLYGRDNTQYF
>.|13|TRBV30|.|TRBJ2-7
TGTGCCTGGAGTGTACCCGGGGCCTACGAGCAGTACTTC
CAWSVPGAYEQYF
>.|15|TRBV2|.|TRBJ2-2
TGTGCCAGCAGTGAAAAAGGGGGATACACCGGGGAGCTGTTTTTT
CASSEKGGYTGELFF
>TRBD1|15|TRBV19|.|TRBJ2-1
TGTGCCAGTAGTATGGGGGACAGGGTCTACAATGAGCAGTTCTTC
CASSMGDRVYNEQFF
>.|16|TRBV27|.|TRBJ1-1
TGTGCCAGCAATTCCCGGTCTGCGGGGAAAAACACTGAAGCTTTCTTT
CASNSRSAGKNTEAFF
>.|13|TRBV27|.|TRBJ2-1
TGTGCCAGCAGTTTATTTAGGACTGGGGAGCAGTTCTTC
CASSLFRTGEQFF
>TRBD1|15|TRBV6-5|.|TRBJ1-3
TGTGCCAGCAGTATCCGGGACAGGGCTGGAAACACCATATATTTT
CASSIRDRAGNTIYF
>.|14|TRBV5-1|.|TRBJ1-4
TGCGCCAGCGGTGATGGGTCTAGGAATGAAAAACTGTTTTTT
CASGDGSRNEKLFF
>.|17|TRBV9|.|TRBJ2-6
TGTGCCAGCAGAGTCGGCAGGGATTACTCTGGGGCCAACGTCCTGACTTTC
CASRVGRDYSGANVLTF
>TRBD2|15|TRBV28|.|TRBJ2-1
TGTGCCAGCAGGGCGACTAGCGGCTCCTACAATGAGCAGTTCTTC
CASRATSGSYNEQFF
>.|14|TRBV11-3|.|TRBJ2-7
TGTGCCAGCAGCCCCCACGCAGGAAGTGGCGAGCAGTACTTC
CASSPHAGSGEQYF
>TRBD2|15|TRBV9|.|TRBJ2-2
TGTGCCAGCAGCGCCTTTGCGGGAGTCTCCGGGGAGCTGTTTTTT
CASSAFAGVSGELFF
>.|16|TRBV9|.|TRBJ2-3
TGTGCCAGCAGCTCCCAGGGGGGAGGCGGCACAGATACGCAGTATTTT
CASSSQGGGGTDTQYF
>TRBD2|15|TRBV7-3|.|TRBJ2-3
TGTGCCAGCAGTCATACTAGCGGGGGCACAGATACGCAGTATTTT
CASSHTSGGTDTQYF
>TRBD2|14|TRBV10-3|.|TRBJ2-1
TGTGCCATCAGTGAGCCTAGCGGCTACAATGAGCAGTTCTTC
CAISEPSGYNEQFF
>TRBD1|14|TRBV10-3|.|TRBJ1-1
TGTGCCATCAGTGCCGGACAGGGAGACACTGAAGCTTTCTTT
CAISAGQGDTEAFF
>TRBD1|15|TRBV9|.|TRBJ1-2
TGTGCCAGCAGCCTGGGACAGCCGGGAAACTATGGCTACACCTTC
CASSLGQPGNYGYTF
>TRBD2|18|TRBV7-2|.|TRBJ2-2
TGTGCCAGCAGCCTGACTAGCGGGAGGGCGGCGAACACCGGGGAGCTGTTTTTT
CASSLTSGRAANTGELFF
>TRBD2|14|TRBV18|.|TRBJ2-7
TGTGCCAGCTCACTACTAGCGGGGAGCTGGGAGCAGTACTTC
CASSLLAGSWEQYF
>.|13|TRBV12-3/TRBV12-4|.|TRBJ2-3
TGTGCCAGCAGTTTTGAGGGCCCAGATACGCAGTATTTT
CASSFEGPDTQYF
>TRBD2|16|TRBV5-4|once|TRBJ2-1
TGTGCCAGCAGCACCCTGAGCGGGGGGAACTACAATGAGCAGTTCTTC
CASSTLSGGNYNEQFF
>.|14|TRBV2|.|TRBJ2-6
TGTGCCAGCTCATCCGGGGGATGGGCCAACGTCCTGACTTTC
CASSSGGWANVLTF
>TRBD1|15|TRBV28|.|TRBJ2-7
TGTGCCAGCAGTCCTTCCGGGACAGGGAAGGGCGAGCAGTACTTC
CASSPSGTGKGEQYF
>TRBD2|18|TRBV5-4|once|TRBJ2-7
TGTGCCAGCAGCTTGGCTCAGGGGCCCAGCGGGAGTGGCTACGAGCAGTACTTC
CASSLAQGPSGSGYEQYF
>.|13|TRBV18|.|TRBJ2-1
TGTGCCAGCTCACCGGACAACTACAATGAGCAGTTCTTC
CASSPDNYNEQFF
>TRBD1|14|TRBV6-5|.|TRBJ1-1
TGTGCCAGCAAACAACTACAGGGGAGCACTGAAGCTTTCTTT
CASKQLQGSTEAFF
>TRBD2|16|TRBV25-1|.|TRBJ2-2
TGTGCCAGCAGGTCGGGCGGGAGGTCGCTCACCGGGGAGCTGTTTTTT
CASRSGGRSLTGELFF
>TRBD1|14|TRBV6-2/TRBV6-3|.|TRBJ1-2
TGTGCCAGCAGCAGATCACCACAGGGGGAAGGCTACACCTTC
CASSRSPQGEGYTF
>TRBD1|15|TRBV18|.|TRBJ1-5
TGTGCCAGCTCACCCGGACAGGCCCCCAATCAGCCCCAGCATTTT
CASSPGQAPNQPQHF
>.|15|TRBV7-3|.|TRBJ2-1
TGTGCCAGCAGCTTAAGTAGCGGAGCCTACAATGAGCAGTTCTTC
CASSLSSGAYNEQFF
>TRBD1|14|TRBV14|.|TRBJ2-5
TGTGCCAGCAGCCCAGACAGGGTTGGGGAGACCCAGTACTTC
CASSPDRVGETQYF
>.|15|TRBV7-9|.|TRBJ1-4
TGTGCCAGCAGCTTACTGGGCAGGATTAATGAAAAACTGTTTTTT
CASSLLGRINEKLFF
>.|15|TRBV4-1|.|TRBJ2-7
TGCGCCAGCAGCCAAGCAGCCCGAGGCCCTCTCGAGCAGTACTTC
CASSQAARGPLEQYF
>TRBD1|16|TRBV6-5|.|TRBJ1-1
TGTGCCAGCAGTTCAACAGGGGATCTGAGGAACACTGAAGCTTTCTTT
CASSSTGDLRNTEAFF
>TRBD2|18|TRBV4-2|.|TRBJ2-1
TGTGCCAGCAGCCCCGAGGGTCTAGCGGGAGGTTTCCACAATGAGCAGTTCTTC
CASSPEGLAGGFHNEQFF
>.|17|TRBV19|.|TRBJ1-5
TGTGCCAGTCGCACTGCGGGCCTTCGGGTTTTCAATCAGCCCCAGCATTTT
CASRTAGLRVFNQPQHF
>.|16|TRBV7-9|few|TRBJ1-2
TGTGCCAGCAGCTTAGCGCGGGAGTTTTGGAACTATGGCTACACCTTC
CASSLAREFWNYGYTF
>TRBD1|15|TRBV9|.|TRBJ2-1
TGTGCCAGCAGCCTTCAAGGGGGCGCGTTCAATGAGCAGTTCTTC
CASSLQGGAFNEQFF
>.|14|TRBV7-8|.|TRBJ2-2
TGTGCCAGCACATCGGCGGGGAACACCGGGGAGCTGTTTTTT
CASTSAGNTGELFF
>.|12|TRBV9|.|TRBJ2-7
TGTGCCAGCAGCGTAGGGGCTTGCGAGCAGTACTTC
CASSVGACEQYF
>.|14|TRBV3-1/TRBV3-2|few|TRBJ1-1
TGTGCCAGCAGCCAGCTAGGGGGGAACACTGAAGCTTTCTTT
CASSQLGGNTEAFF
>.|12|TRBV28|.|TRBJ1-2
TGTGCCAGCAGCCCCGGTACTGAGGGCTACACCTTC
CASSPGTEGYTF
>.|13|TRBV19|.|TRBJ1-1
TGTGCCAGTAGCACGACAGTAAACACTGAAGCTTTCTTT
CASSTTVNTEAFF
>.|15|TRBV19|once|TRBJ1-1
TGTGCCAGGGTTGGTCACAGGGTGAAGAACACTGAAGCTTTCTTT
CARVGHRVKNTEAFF
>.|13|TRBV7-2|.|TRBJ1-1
TGTGCCAGCAGCTTAGGACAGGACAGTGAAGCTTTCTTT
CASSLGQDSEAFF